Included here is one T cell receptor beta chain sequence, with context. The antigen this receptor binds is unknown. Within one base of it there is no much larger clone, and no base qualities were kept. Sequencing used an Illumina NovaSeq 6000. cDNA libraries for TCRalpha and TCRbeta were prepared by 5'RACE using constant-segment primers, with sample barcodes and unique molecular identifiers added. RNA was extracted from every sample with Trizol reagent. The libraries were amplified in two PCR steps, and the second step added a second sample barcode and Illumina TruSeq adapters. The libraries were sequenced on an Illumina NovaSeq using 2 x 150 bp paired-end reads. The authors' pipeline ran thus. The reads were demultiplexed and collapsed into UMI-guided consensus sequences using migec v1.2.7. With mixcr v2.1.11, UMI consensuses were aligned to TRA and TRB V and J templates and assembled into clonotypes. Clonotypes were classified as expanded or contracted when called significant by both edgeR and NoisET, with noise models trained on biological replicates. edgeR calls used a false discovery rate-adjusted p below 0.01 and a log2 fold-change threshold of 1. PCA with hierarchical clustering of max-normalized trajectories of the 1000 most abundant clonotypes was used as exploratory dynamics analysis. Each responding clone was given a CD4 or CD8 phenotype based on the CD4+ and CD8+ repertoires, which had been sequenced separately. Clones were called with MiXCR by TCRdb after fastp trimmed the public reads at Q25, and only in-frame beta chains were retained. Duplicate CDR3 protein sequences are folded into a single record with the most common DNA and genes. TCRdb assigned the V and J calls; the authors' analysis was not used. The sample table contains roughly 130,000 distinct CDR3 sequences; only one count was recorded for approximately 15% of them. Around 14% of the sample rests with the top ten.

Ficoll-Paque density gradient centrifugation was the method used to isolate PBMCs. The data stem from a study of T-cell memory formation after mild COVID-19 listed by TCRdb under 2021. Looking at the study overall: Most TCR sequence clusters were specific to one of the two donors. Longitudinal TCRalpha and TCRbeta repertoire sequencing tracked T-cell clones expanding and contracting after mild COVID-19 in a couple of donors. The cohort comprised two young, previously healthy adult volunteers, one female and one male. General findings and caveats noted by the study authors: Whether the second-wave clones peaking on day 37 were SARS-CoV-2 specific was not confirmed. Contracting CD4+ clones were located mainly in the CM and EM memory subsets, whereas CD8+ clones were found to be enriched in EMRA. The study covered only a couple of mild cases, and larger cohorts including severe cases with pre-infection samples were considered necessary. Some responding clones were detected in pre-infection memory, which suggested that pre-existing cross-reactive memory T cells had joined the SARS-CoV-2 response. From day 15 to 85, contracting clones showed balanced CD4/CD8 phenotypes, whereas a second wave of clones that expanded from day 15 to 37 leaned towards CD4+.

Trimming removed 7 bases from V and 2 bases from J, leaving 7 bases between the germline ends. From the cysteine up to the phenylalanine, the CDR3 has a length of 12 residues. Kept here is only the CDR3 DNA, which spans 36 bases and is read in frame from base 1. The clonotype was recovered from an adult woman who had mild COVID-19 (a few samples of this study predate the infection). The sample titles of this study are shuffled in the database, so cell type and time point are left out; the donor was told from shared clones. The chain is encoded by TRBV23-1 joined to TRBJ2-3; no D gene can be assigned with confidence. TRBV23-1 is annotated as an ORF whose role is uncertain. The material sequenced was PBMCs or a T cell subset sorted from them (not recorded which). The sequenced DNA: TGCGCCAGCAAACGGCACACAGATACGCAGTATTTT. Its translation is CASKRHTDTQYF.